The 8 T cell receptor beta chains presented below share a single source sample, sequenced in a study of T cells in localized non-small cell lung cancer. The data were produced by immunoSEQ multiplex PCR, yet TCRdb's version contains in-frame clones alone and is incomplete. Counted here are around 3,600 clones, around a quarter occurring once; the ten biggest clones make up about 7.5%. The starting material was lung tumor tissue, obtained before any cancer treatment. These TCRs come from a woman aged 40-69 years with stage I lung adenocarcinoma.

This clone was picked up a small number of times. The chain links TRBV30 to TRBJ1-6, with D tentatively TRBD1 (5 bases). The CDR3 consists of 15 residues. Germline CDR1 is GTSNPN and CDR2 is SVGIG (reference sequence). V was trimmed by 4 bases and J by 0 bases, leaving 10 bases between them. This chain's CDR3 is CAWNPGSSYNSPLHF. CDR3 coding DNA: TGTGCCTGGAACCCAGGGAGCTCCTATAATTCACCCCTCCACTTT.

This clone has more than one count but fewer than ten. The V call is TRBV6-8, the J call TRBJ1-6, with D uncertain. Germline V gene lookup returns CDR1 MNHGY and CDR2 SAAAGT. This CDR3 is built from 14 residues. V gave up 10 bases and J gave up 7 bases, with 17 bases separating them. CDR3 DNA: TGTGCCACCCGCCCCACGGGTCCGAATTCACCCCTCCACTTT. It encodes CATRPTGPNSPLHF.

The chain joins TRBV23-1 to TRBJ2-5; 7 nucleotides match TRBD2. TRBV23-1 is reported as an ORF; its role is uncertain. V trimming: 6 bases; J trimming: 5 bases; junction bases outside the gene matches: 21. The CDR3 length is 18 residues. The DNA of the CDR3 is TGCGCCAGCAGCCAAGGATTCGGCGGGGGAGTCGGGAGGGAGACCCAGTACTTC. Amino acid sequence: CASSQGFGGGVGRETQYF.

The chain employs TRBV7-2 and TRBJ1-4; 7 positions match TRBD1. CDR3 size: 13 residues. Unmatched junction bases numbered 3, after V lost 6 bases and J lost 5 bases. Germline assignment: CDR1 SGHTA and CDR2 FQGNSA. This CDR3 reads CASRLQGNEKLFF. The CDR3 region has the DNA TGTGCCAGCAGGTTACAGGGGAATGAAAAACTGTTTTTT.

In this sample, this clone turned up a few times. The J gene is TRBJ2-5, the V gene TRBV11-3; the D gene is possibly TRBD1 (5 bases). The V gene's germline CDR1 is SGHNT and CDR2 YENEEA. The CDR3 totals 15 residues. Trimming took off 3 bases at V and 4 bases at J, with 15 bases between the two ends. DNA for the CDR3: TGTGCCAGCAGCTTTTTACAGGTTGGGTCAGAGACCCAGTACTTC. Its translation is CASSFLQVGSETQYF.

The chain has TRBV19 and TRBJ1-1, with no clear D. The CDR3 is 13 residues long. In germline, CDR1 is LNHDA, CDR2 SQIVND (reference sequence). V was trimmed by 1 base and J by 1 base, leaving 4 bases between them. CDR3 protein: CASSIGRNTEAFF. The CDR3 DNA is TGTGCCAGTAGTATAGGTAGGAACACTGAAGCTTTCTTT.

The chain links TRBV7-7 to TRBJ1-2; weak D call: TRBD1 (6 bases). Germline V lookup: CDR1 SSHAT, CDR2 FNYEAQ (reference sequence). The CDR3 consists of 15 residues. The V end lost 5 bases, the J end lost 5 bases, and 18 bases lay between the germline ends. CDR3 nucleotides: TGTGCCAGCAGCCAAAAACCGGGACAAGAGTATGGCTACACCTTC. Encoded protein: CASSQKPGQEYGYTF.

This CDR3 is CASSQNARVSNQPQHF. The CDR3 region has the DNA TGTGCCAGCAGCCAAAATGCGAGGGTCTCCAATCAGCCCCAGCATTTT. This chain connects TRBV16 to TRBJ1-5; D gene ambiguous. V shed 2 bases and J shed 3 bases, with 14 bases lying between them. From germline, CDR1 is KGHSY and CDR2 FQNENV. This CDR3 has 16 residues.